The T cell receptor (beta chain) described here comes from a study of control samples from healthy donors and cancer patients. Clones were sequenced by immunoSEQ multiplex PCR, and TCRdb holds only the in-frame ones, with some missing. The data contain 130,000 or so clones, 70% to 90% of them singletons. This CDR3 has 15 residues. Germline CDR1 and CDR2: SQVTM and ANQGSEA. J gave up 3 bases and V 6 bases, and 10 bases lay outside the gene matches. This chain connects TRBV29-1 to TRBJ2-1, with 8 nucleotides matching TRBD1. Input material: blood. This clonotype was obtained from a man aged 45-65 years in good health. The CDR3 DNA sequence: TGCAGCGTCCAAGGGGGGACAGGACACTACAATGAGCAGTTCTTC. Its protein product is CSVQGGTGHYNEQFF.